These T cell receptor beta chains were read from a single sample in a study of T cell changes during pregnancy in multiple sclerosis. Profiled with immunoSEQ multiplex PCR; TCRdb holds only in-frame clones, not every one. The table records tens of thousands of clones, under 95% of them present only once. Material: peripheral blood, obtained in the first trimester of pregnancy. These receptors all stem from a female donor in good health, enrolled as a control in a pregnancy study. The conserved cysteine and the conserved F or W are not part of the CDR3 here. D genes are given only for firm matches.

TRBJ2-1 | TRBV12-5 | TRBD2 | ASGLILAGDHNEQF
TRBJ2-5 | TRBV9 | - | ASSVDPGGNEETQY
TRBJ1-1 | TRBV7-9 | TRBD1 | ASSLGTGPLEAF
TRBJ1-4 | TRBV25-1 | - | ASSEGGVANEKLF
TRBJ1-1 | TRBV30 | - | AWSGGHTEAF
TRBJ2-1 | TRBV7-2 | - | ASSFKQGHEQF
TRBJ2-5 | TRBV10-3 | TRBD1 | AIRDRVGETQY
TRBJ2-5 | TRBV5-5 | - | ASSLVSETQY
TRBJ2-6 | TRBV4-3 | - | ASSHTGSGANVLT
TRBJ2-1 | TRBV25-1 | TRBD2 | ASSLAGGYNEQF
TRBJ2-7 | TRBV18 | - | ASSPSSYEQY
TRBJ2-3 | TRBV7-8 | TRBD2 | ASSLGTSGERQY
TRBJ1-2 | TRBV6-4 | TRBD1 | ASRGVTGMNYGYT
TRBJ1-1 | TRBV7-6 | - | ASSLFVGQAGEAF
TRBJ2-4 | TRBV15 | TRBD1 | ATSRGRDRDKRDQY
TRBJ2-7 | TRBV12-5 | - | ASGYQGGAYEQY
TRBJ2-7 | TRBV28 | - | ASLDSRTYEQY
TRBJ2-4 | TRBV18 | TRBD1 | ASSPQPTGTGSMTVKNIQY
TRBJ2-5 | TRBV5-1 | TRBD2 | ASSSGSSGETQY
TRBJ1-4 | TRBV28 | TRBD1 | ASRGRDSLNEKLF
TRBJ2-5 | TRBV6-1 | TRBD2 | ASRGGIRQETQY
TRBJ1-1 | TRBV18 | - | ASSPYLGETEAF
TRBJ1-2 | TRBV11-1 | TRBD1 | ASSSRTGDGYT
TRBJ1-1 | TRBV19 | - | ASSLLGGLNTEAF
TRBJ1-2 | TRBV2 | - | ASTPQGPYGYT
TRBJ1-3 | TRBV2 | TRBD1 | ASSEARTGRGTIY
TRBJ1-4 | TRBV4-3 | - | ASKGHDATNEKLF
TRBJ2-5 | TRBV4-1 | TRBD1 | ASSQGRGLGTQY
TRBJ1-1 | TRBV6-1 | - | ASSDPNRVEAF
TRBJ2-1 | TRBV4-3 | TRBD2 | ASSQDSTGGSYNEQF
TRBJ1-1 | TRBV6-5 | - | ATQGITEAF
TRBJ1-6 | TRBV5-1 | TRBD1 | ASSPDREKSPLH
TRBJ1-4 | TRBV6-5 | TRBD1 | ASSRGTGGSEKLF
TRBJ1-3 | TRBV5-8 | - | ASSLVGRESRHRGNTIY
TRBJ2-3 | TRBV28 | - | ASSRTDTQY
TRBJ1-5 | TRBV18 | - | ASSTQGSNQPQH
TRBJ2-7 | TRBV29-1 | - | SVAGGGGSYEQY
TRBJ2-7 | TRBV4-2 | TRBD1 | ASSRPTGASSYEQY
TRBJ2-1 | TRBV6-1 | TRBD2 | ASSEVRTSARNEQF
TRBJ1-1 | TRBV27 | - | ASMSRVEAF
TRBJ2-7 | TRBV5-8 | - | ASSRIGQPTYEQY
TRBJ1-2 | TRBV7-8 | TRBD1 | ASSSNRDRLSLYGYT
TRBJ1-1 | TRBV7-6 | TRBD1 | ASSPQGASTEAF
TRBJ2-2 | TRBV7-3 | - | ASSPLQTGELF
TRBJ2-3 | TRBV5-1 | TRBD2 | ASSWGGNPSTDTQY
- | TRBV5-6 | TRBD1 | ASSFIRDRPYLDEQY
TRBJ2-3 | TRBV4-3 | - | ASSQEEADTQY
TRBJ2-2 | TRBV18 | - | ASSPLALDTGELF
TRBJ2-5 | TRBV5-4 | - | ASSLDSQREETQY
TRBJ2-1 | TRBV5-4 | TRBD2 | ASSRGGSTYNEQF
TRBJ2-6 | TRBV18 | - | ASSPQVDASVLT
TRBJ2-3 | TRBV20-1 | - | SAVSRDTQY
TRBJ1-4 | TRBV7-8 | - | ASSSRGGEDEKLF
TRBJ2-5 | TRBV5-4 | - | ASRQGRGETQY
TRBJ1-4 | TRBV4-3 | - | ASSQDPDPNEKLF
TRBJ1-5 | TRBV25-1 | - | ASSDRAGVQPQH
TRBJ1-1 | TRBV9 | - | ASSVAQMNTEAF
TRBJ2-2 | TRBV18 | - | ASSPGALTTGELF